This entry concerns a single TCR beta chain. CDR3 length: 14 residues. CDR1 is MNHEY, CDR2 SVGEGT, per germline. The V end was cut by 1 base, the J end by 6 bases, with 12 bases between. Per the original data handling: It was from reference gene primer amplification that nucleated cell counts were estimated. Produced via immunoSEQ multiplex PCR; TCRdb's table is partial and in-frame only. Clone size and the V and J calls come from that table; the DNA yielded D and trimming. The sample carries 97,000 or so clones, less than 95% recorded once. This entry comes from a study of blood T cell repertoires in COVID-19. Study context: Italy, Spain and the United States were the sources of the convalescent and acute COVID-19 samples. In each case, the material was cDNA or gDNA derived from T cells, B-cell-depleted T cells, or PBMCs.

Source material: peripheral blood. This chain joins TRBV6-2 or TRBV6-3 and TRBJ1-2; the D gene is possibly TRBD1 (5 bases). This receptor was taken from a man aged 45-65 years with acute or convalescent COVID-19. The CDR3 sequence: CASSYWAGIDGYTF. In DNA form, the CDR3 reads TGTGCCAGCAGTTACTGGGCAGGGATTGATGGCTACACCTTC.